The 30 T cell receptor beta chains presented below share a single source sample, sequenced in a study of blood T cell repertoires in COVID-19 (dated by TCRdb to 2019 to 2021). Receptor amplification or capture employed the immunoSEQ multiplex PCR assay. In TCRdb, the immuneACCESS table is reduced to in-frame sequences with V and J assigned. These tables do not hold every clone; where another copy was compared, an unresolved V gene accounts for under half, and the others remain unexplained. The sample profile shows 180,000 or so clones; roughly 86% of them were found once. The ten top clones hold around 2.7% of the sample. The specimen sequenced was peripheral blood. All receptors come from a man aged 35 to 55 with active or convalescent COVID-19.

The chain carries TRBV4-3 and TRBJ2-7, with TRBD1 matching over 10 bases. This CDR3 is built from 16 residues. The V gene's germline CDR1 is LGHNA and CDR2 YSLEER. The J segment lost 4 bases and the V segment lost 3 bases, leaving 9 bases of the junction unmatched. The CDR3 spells CASSQDRGKGGYEQYF. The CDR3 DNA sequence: TGCGCCAGCAGCCAGGACAGGGGGAAAGGGGGTTACGAGCAGTACTTC.

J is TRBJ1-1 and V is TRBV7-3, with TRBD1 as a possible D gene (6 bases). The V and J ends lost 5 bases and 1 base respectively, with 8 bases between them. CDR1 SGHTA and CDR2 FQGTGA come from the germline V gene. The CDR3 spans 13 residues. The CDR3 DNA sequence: TGTGCCAGCAGCCAGGGGAGGAACACTGAAGCTTTCTTT. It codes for CASSQGRNTEAFF.

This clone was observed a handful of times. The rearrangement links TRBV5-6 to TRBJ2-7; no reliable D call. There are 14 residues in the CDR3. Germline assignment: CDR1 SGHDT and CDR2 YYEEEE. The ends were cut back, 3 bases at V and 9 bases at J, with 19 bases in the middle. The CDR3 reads CASSSRLYGVLQYF. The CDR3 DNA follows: TGTGCCAGCAGCTCCCGTCTATATGGTGTTTTGCAGTACTTC. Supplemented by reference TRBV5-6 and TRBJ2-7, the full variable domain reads DAGVTQSPTHLIKTRGQQVTLRCSPKSGHDTVSWYQQALGQGPQFIFQYYEEEERQRGNFPDRFSGHQFPNYSSELNVNALLLGDSALYLCASSSRLYGVLQYFGPGTRLTVT.

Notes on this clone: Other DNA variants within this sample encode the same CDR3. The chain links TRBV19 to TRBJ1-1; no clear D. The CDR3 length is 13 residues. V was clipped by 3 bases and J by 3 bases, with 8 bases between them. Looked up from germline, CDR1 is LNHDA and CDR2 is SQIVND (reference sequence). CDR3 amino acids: CASSIKGDTEAFF. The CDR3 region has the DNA TGTGCCAGTAGTATCAAGGGAGACACTGAAGCTTTCTTT.

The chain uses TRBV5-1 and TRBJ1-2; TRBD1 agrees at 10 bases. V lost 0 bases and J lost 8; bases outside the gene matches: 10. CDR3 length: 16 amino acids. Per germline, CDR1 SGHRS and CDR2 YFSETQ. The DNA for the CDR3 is TGCGCCAGCAGCTTGGCCGGTTTGCCGGGACAGGGGGGCTACACCTTC. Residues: CASSLAGLPGQGGYTF.

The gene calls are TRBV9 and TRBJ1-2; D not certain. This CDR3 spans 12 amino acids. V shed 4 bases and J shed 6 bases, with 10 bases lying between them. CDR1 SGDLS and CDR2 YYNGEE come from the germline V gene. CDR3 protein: CASSNHRNGYTF. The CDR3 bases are TGTGCCAGCAGCAACCATAGAAATGGCTACACCTTC. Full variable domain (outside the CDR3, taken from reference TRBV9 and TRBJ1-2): DSGVTQTPKHLITATGQRVTLRCSPRSGDLSVYWYQQSLDQGLQFLIQYYNGEERAKGNILERFSAQQFPDLHSELNLSSLELGDSALYFCASSNHRNGYTFGSGTRLTVV.

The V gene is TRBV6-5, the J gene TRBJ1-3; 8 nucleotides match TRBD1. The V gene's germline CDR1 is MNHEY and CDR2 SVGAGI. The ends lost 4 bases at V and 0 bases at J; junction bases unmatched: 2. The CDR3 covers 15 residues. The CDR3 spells CASSLQGASGNTIYF. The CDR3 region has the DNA TGTGCCAGCAGTTTGCAGGGGGCCTCTGGAAACACCATATATTTT.

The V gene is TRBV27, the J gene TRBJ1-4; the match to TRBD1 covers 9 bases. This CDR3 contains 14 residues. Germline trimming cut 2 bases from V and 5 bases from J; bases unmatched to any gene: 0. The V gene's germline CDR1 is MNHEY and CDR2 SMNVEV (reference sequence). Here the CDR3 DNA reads TGTGCCAGCAGTTTAGGGACAGGGAATGAAAAACTGTTTTTT. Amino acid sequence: CASSLGTGNEKLFF.

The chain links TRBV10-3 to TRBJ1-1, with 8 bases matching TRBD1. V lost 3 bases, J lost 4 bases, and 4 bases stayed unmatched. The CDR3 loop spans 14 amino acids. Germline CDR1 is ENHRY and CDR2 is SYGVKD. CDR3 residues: CAISEEQGGTEAFF. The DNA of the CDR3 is TGTGCCATCAGTGAAGAACAGGGGGGCACTGAAGCTTTCTTT.

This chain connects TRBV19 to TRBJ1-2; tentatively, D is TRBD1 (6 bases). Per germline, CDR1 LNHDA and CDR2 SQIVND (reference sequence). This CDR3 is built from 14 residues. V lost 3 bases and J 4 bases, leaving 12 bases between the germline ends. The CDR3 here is CASSIDGQSYGYTF. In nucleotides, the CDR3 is TGTGCCAGTAGTATTGACGGACAGTCCTATGGCTACACCTTC.

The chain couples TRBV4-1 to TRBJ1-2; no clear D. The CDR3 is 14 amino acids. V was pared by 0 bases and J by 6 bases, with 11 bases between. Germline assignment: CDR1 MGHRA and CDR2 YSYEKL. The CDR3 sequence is CASSQEQLLDGYTF. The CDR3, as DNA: TGCGCCAGCAGCCAAGAGCAGCTCCTAGATGGCTACACCTTC.

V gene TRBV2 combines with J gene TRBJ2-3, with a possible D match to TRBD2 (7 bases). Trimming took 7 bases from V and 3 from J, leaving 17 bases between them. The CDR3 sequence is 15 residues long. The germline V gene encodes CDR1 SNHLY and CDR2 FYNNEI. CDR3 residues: CASTPPGGLTDTQYF. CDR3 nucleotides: TGTGCCAGCACTCCCCCGGGGGGCCTAACAGATACGCAGTATTTT.

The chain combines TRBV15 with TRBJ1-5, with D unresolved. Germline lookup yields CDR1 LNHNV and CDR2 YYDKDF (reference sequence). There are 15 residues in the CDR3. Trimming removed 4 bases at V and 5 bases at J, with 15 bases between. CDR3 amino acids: CATSKTGGVDQPQHF. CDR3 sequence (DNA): TGTGCCACCAGCAAAACCGGAGGAGTCGATCAGCCCCAGCATTTT. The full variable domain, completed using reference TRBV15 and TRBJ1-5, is DAMVIQNPRYQVTQFGKPVTLSCSQTLNHNVMYWYQQKSSQAPKLLFHYYDKDFNNEADTPDNFQSRRPNTSFCFLDIRSPGLGDTAMYLCATSKTGGVDQPQHFGDGTRLSIL.

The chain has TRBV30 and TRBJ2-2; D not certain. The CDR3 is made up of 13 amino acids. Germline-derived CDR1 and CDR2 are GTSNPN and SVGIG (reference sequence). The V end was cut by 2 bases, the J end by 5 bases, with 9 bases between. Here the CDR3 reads CAWSFLETGELFF. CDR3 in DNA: TGTGCCTGGAGTTTCTTGGAGACCGGGGAGCTGTTTTTT.

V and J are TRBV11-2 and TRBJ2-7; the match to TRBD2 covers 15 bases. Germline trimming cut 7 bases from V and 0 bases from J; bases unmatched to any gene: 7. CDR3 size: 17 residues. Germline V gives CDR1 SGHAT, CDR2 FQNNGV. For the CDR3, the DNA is TGTGCCAGCACCGGGACTAGCGGGGGGTGGAGCTCCTACGAGCAGTACTTC. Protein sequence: CASTGTSGGWSSYEQYF.

Written as DNA, the CDR3 is TGTGCCAGCAGTCGACTAGCGGGGGGCCCAGATACGCAGTATTTT. Its translation is CASSRLAGGPDTQYF. The chain joins TRBV5-5 to TRBJ2-3, with 13 nucleotides matching TRBD2. V shed 5 bases, J shed 4 bases, and the junction held 4 bases outside the gene matches. Germline CDR1 is SGHKS and CDR2 is YYEKEE (reference sequence). This CDR3 is built from 15 residues.

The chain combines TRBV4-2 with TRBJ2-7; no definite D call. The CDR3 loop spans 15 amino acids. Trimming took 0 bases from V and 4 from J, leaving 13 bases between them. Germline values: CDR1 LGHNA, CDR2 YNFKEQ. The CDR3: CASSQDGPVGYEQYF. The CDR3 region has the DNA TGTGCCAGCAGCCAAGATGGGCCGGTGGGTTACGAGCAGTACTTC.

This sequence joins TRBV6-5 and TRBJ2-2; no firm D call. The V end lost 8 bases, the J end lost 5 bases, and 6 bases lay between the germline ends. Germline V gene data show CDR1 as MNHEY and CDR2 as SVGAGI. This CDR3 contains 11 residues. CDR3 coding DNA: TGTGCCAGCGATCGGACCGGGGAGCTGTTTTTT. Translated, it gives CASDRTGELFF.

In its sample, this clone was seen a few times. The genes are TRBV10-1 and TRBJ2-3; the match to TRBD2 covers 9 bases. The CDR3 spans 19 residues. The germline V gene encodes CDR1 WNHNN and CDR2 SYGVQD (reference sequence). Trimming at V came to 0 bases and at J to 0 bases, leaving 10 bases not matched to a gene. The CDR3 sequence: CASSESRAGGPSSTDTQYF. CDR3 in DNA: TGCGCCAGCAGTGAGTCGCGAGCGGGGGGCCCCTCTAGCACAGATACGCAGTATTTT.

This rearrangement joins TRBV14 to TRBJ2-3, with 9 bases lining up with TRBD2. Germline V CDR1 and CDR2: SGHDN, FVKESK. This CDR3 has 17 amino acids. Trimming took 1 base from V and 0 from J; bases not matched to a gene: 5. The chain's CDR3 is CASSQARGGPSTDTQYF. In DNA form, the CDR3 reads TGTGCCAGCAGCCAAGCGCGGGGGGGACCTAGCACAGATACGCAGTATTTT.

The DNA of the CDR3 is TGTGCCAGCAGCTTGTTTGGAGGTTATACGCCCTCTGGAAACACCATATATTTT. It yields the protein CASSLFGGYTPSGNTIYF. V usage is TRBV11-2 and J usage is TRBJ1-3; D ambiguous. The CDR3 runs 18 residues. The germline V and J ends were trimmed by 3 bases and 0 bases, with 18 bases remaining between them. Looked up from germline, CDR1 is SGHAT and CDR2 is FQNNGV.

For the CDR3, the DNA is TGTGCCAGCAGCTTAGCGGCCCCAGGGGGGTCTGGAAACACCATATATTTT. This codes for CASSLAAPGGSGNTIYF. The chain couples TRBV7-2 to TRBJ1-3; 7 bases line up with TRBD1. CDR3 length equals 17 residues. J gave up 1 base and V 0 bases, and 6 bases lay outside the gene matches. The germline V gene encodes CDR1 SGHTA and CDR2 FQGNSA.

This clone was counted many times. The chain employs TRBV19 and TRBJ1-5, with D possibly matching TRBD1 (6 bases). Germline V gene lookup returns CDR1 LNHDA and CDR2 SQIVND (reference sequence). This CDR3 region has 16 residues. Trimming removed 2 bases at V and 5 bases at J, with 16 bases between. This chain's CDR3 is CASSIRTGSVDQPQHF. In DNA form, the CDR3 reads TGTGCCAGTAGTATAAGAACAGGGTCCGTTGATCAGCCCCAGCATTTT.

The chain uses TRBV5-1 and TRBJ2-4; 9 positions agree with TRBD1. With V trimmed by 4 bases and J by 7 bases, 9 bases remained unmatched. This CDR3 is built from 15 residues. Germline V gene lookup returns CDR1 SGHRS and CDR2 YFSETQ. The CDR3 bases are TGCGCCAGCAGCCCTTCCGGACAGGGGTGGAACATTCAGTACTTC. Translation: CASSPSGQGWNIQYF.

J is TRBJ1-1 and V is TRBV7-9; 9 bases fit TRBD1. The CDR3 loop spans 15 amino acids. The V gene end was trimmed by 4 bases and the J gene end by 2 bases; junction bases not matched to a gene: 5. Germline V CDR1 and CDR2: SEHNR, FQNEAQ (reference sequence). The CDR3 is CASSWSGQGNTEAFF. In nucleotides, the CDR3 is TGTGCCAGCAGCTGGTCGGGACAGGGCAACACTGAAGCTTTCTTT.

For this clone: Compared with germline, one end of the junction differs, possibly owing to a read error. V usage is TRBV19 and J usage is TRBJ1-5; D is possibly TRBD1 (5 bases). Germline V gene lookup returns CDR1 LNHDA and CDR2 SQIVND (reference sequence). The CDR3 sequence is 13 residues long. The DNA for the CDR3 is TGTGCCAGCAGTAAACCTGGCCGGGGGGCCCAGCATTTT. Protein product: CASSKPGRGAQHF.

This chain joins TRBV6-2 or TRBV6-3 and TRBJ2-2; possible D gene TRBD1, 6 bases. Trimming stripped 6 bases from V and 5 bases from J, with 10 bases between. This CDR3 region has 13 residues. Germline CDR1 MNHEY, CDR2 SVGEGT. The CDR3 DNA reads TGTGCCAGCAGCTTAACAGGGACCGGGGAGCTGTTTTTT. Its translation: CASSLTGTGELFF.

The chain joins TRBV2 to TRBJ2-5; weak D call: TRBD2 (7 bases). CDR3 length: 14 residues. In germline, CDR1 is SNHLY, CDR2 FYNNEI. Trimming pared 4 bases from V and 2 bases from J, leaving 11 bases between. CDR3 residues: CASSGGGAQETQYF. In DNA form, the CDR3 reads TGTGCCAGCAGTGGAGGGGGGGCGCAAGAGACCCAGTACTTC.

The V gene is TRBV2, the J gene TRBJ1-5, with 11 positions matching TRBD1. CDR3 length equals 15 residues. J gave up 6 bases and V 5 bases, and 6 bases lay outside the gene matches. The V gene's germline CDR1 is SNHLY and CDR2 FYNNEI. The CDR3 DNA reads TGTGCCAGCAGTCCCGGGACAGGGGGTGTTCAGCCCCAGCATTTT. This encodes CASSPGTGGVQPQHF.

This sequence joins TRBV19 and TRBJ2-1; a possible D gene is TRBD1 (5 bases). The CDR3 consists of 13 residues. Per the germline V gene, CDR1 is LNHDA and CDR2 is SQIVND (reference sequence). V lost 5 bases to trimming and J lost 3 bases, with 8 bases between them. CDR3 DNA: TGTGCCAGTAGTGTGACAGACTACAATGAGCAGTTCTTC. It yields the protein CASSVTDYNEQFF.